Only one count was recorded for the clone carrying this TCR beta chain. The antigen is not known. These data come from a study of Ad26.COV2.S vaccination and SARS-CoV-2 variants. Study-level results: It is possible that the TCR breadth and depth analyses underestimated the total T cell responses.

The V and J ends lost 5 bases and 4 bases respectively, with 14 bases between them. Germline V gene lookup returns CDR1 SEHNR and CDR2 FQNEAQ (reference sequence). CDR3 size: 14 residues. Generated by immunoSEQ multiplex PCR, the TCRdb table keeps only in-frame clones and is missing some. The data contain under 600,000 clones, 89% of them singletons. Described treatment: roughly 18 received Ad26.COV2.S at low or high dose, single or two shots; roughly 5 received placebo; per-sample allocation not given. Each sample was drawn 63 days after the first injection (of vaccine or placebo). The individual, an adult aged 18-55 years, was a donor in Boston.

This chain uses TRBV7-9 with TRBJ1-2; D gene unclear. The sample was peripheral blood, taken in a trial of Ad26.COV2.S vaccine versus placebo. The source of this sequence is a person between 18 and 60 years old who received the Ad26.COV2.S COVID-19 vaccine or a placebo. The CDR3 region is CASSTYSGPYGYTF. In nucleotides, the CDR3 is TGTGCCAGCAGCACCTACTCCGGGCCCTATGGCTACACCTTC. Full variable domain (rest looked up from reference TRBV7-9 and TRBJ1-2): DTGVSQNPRHKITKRGQNVTFRCDPISEHNRLYWYRQTLGQGPEFLTYFQNEAQLEKSRLLSDRFSAERPKGSFSTLEIQRTEQGDSAMYLCASSTYSGPYGYTFGSGTRLTVV.